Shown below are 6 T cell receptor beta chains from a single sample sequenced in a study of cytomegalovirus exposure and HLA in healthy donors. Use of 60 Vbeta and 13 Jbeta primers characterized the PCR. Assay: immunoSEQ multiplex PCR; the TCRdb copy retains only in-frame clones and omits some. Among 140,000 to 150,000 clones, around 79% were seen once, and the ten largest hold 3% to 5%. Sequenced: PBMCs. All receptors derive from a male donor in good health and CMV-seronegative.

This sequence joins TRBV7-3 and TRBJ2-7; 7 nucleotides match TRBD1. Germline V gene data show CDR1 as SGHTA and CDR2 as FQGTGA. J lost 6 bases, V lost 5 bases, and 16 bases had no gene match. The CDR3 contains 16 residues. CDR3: CASSQQGTTIQGEQYF. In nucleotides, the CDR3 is TGTGCCAGCAGCCAACAGGGGACCACGATTCAGGGCGAGCAGTACTTC.

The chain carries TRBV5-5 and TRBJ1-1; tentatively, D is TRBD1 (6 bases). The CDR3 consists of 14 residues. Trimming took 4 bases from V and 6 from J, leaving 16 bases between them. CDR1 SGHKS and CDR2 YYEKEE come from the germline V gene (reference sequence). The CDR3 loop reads CASSPQLQGSEAFF. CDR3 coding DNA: TGTGCCAGCAGCCCCCAGCTACAGGGTTCTGAAGCTTTCTTT. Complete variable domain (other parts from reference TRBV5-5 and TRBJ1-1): DAGVTQSPTHLIKTRGQQVTLRCSPISGHKSVSWYQQVLGQGPQFIFQYYEKEERGRGNFPDRFSARQFPNYSSELNVNALLLGDSALYLCASSPQLQGSEAFFGQGTRLTVV.

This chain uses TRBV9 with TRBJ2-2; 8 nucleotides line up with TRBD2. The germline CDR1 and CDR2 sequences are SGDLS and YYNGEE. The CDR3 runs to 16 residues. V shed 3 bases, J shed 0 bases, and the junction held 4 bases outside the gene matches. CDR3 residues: CASSAAGGTNTGELFF. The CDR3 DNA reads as TGTGCCAGCAGCGCCGCGGGGGGTACGAACACCGGGGAGCTGTTTTTT.

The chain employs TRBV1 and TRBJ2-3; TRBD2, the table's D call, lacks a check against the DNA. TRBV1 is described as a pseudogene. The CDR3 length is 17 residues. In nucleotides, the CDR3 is TGCACCAGCAGCCAAGGGCTAGCGGCAACTAGCACAGATACGCAGTATTTT. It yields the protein CTSSQGLAATSTDTQYF.

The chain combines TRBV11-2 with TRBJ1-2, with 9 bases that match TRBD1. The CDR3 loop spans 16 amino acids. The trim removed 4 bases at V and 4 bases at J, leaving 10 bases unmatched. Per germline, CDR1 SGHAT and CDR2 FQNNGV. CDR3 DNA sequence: TGTGCCAGCAGCTCAGATACAGGGGGCGTCATCTATGGCTACACCTTC. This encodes CASSSDTGGVIYGYTF.

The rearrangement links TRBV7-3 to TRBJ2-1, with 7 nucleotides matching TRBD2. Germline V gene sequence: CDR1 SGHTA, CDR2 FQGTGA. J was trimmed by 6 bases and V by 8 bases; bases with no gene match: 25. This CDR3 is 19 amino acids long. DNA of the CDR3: TGTGCCAGCGACTGCCCCTGGGGAGGGGAGGCCCCCTTGGGCAATGAGCAGTTCTTC. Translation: CASDCPWGGEAPLGNEQFF.